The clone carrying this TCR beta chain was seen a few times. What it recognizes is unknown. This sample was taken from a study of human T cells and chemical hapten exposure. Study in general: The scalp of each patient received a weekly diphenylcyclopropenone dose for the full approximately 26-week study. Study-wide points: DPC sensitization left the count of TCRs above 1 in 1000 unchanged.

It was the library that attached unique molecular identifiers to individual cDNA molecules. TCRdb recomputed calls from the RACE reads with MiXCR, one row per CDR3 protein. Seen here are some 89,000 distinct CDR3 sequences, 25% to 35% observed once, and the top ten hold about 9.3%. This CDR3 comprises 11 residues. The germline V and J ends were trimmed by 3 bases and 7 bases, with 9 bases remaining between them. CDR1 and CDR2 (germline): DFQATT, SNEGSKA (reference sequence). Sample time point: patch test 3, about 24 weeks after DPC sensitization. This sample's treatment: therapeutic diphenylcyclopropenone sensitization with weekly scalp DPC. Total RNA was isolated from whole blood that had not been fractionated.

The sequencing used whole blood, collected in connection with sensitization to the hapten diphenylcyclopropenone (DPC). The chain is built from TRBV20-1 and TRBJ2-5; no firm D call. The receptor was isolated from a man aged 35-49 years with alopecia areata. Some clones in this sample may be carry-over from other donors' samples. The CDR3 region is CSASSLGTQYF. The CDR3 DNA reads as TGCAGTGCTAGTAGTCTCGGGACCCAGTACTTC.